This T cell receptor (beta chain) was recovered during a study of cytomegalovirus exposure and HLA in healthy donors. Study-wide context: A subsequent analysis stated that the approximately 110 validation repertoires were run on the same platform as the roughly 620 first-cohort repertoires. Whole-study results and caveats: There were three CMV-associated chains whose specificity for CMV antigens was confirmed in vitro. Cytomegalovirus association was listed for 150 or so TCR beta chains. The TCR clusters that emerged in the first cohort tended, a later analysis found, to co-occur in the 95 to 150 validation repertoires.

Produced via immunoSEQ multiplex PCR; TCRdb's table is partial and in-frame only. This table has hundreds of thousands of clones, 80% to 90% appearing once. In the case of this clone: Its antigen remains unidentified.

Between the trimmed V and J ends, which lost 4 bases and 5 bases, there was a span of 12 bases. From germline, CDR1 is LNHNV and CDR2 YYDKDF (reference sequence). The CDR3 extends over 14 amino acids. The chain combines TRBV15 with TRBJ2-1; the D gene is possibly TRBD2 (6 bases). Source material: PBMCs. This clonotype was sampled from a woman aged 18-35 years in good health and CMV-seronegative. CDR3 sequence reads: CATSTYRGNNEQFF. Here the CDR3 DNA reads TGTGCCACCAGCACATACCGGGGGAACAATGAGCAGTTCTTC.